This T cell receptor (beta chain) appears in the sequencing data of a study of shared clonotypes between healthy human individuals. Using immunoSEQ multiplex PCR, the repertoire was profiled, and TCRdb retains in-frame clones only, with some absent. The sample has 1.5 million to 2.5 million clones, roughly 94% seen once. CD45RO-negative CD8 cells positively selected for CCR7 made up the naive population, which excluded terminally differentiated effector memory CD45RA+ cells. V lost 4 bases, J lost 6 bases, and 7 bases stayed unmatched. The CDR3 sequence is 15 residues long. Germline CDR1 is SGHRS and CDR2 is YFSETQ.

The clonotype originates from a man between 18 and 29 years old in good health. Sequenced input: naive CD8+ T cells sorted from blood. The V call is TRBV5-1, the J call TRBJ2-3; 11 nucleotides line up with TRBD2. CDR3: CASSKLAGVSDTQYF. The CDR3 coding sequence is TGCGCCAGCAGCAAACTAGCGGGAGTATCGGATACGCAGTATTTT. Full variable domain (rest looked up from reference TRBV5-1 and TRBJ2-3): KAGVTQTPRYLIKTRGQQVTLSCSPISGHRSVSWYQQTPGQGLQFLFEYFSETQRNKGNFPGRFSGRQFSNSRSEMNVSTLELGDSALYLCASSKLAGVSDTQYFGPGTRLTVL.